Below are 8 T cell receptor beta chains sequenced from a single sample in a study of CD8 T cells in ankylosing spondylitis. TCRdb re-called the 5' RACE reads with MiXCR, one entry per CDR3 protein. The sample has some 800,000 distinct CDR3 sequences, 12% seen once; the top ten hold about 0.5%. Broader study findings: There was a TCR beta motif, made of several highly homologous variants, that appeared characteristic of ankylosing spondylitis blood.

What these receptors recognize is not known. Sequenced input: blood, either unsorted or a sorted T cell fraction (not recorded which). The receptors shown here come from a male donor with ankylosing spondylitis.

This clonotype was observed many times. The chain couples TRBV20-1 to TRBJ2-7; the D call may be TRBD1 or TRBD2 (5 bases each). Germline V gives CDR1 DFQATT, CDR2 SNEGSKA (reference sequence). This CDR3 has 11 amino acids. V was clipped by 3 bases and J by 7 bases, with 10 bases between them. CDR3 nucleotides: TGCAGTGCTAGCCCCTGGGGGGAGCAGTACTTC. Encoded protein: CSASPWGEQYF.

This clonotype has just a few counts. This chain links TRBV11-2 with TRBJ2-3; a possible D gene is TRBD2 (5 bases). V was clipped by 5 bases and J by 1 base, with 10 bases between them. The CDR3 has 14 residues. Germline V lookup: CDR1 SGHAT, CDR2 FQNNGV. The CDR3 region is CASSNRGGTDTQYF. The CDR3 nucleotides are TGTGCCAGCAGCAATCGGGGAGGCACAGATACGCAGTATTTT.

This clonotype showed up many times. The rearrangement uses TRBV6-1 and TRBJ2-1; D not resolved. Between the trimmed V and J ends, which lost 5 bases and 0 bases, there was a span of 11 bases. The CDR3 consists of 15 residues. The germline V gene has CDR1 MNHNS and CDR2 SASEGT. The CDR3 protein is CASSPWASSYNEQFF. As DNA, the CDR3 is TGTGCCAGCAGTCCTTGGGCAAGCTCCTACAATGAGCAGTTCTTC.

This chain uses TRBV18 with TRBJ2-4; no firm D call. Trimming shortened V by 6 bases and J by 4 bases, and 10 bases separated the two germline ends. Germline V CDR1 and CDR2: KGHSH, LQKENI. CDR3 length: 13 amino acids. CDR3 amino acids: CASSTSAKNIQYF. CDR3 nucleotide sequence: TGTGCCAGCTCTACGTCGGCGAAAAACATTCAGTACTTC.

V is TRBV20-1 and J is TRBJ2-7; D is tentatively TRBD1 or TRBD2 (5 bases each). Germline V gives CDR1 DFQATT, CDR2 SNEGSKA (reference sequence). This CDR3 comprises 13 residues. Deletions cut 3 bases from V and 2 bases from J, with 11 bases between. The CDR3 region has the DNA TGCAGTGCTAGTCTGCCGGGGCCCTACGAGCAGTACTTC. It codes for CSASLPGPYEQYF.

There are many counts of this clonotype. The CDR3 protein is CSARETTNTQYF. The DNA for the CDR3 is TGCAGTGCTAGAGAAACGACTAATACGCAGTATTTT. The chain combines TRBV20-1 with TRBJ2-3; perhaps TRBD2 as D (5 bases). This CDR3 is built from 12 residues. CDR1 is DFQATT, CDR2 SNEGSKA, per germline (reference sequence). The V end was cut by 0 bases, the J end by 7 bases, with 8 bases between.

The chain joins TRBV6-1 to TRBJ2-7; 10 nucleotides align to TRBD1. Germline V gives CDR1 MNHNS, CDR2 SASEGT. The CDR3 length is 15 residues. V dropped 6 bases and J dropped 7; count of bases not matched to a gene: 12. The CDR3 reads CASRSRDRGGREQYF. The CDR3 nucleotides are TGTGCCAGCAGATCCCGGGACAGGGGAGGTCGGGAGCAGTACTTC.

This clonotype occurred many times. The rearrangement joins TRBV12-3 or TRBV12-4 to TRBJ2-7, with a possible D match to TRBD2 (5 bases). The CDR3 extends over 15 amino acids. The V gene lost 5 bases and the J gene lost 3 bases, with 17 bases spanning the gap. This CDR3 is CASSRRLSRVYEQYF. DNA for the CDR3: TGTGCCAGCAGTCGACGACTATCAAGGGTCTACGAGCAGTACTTC.